The 25 T cell receptor beta chains below all came from one sample that was sequenced in a study of regulatory T cells in long-lasting Graves disease. Arm-PCR of CDR3 regions and iRepertoire HTBI primers were used to build TCR beta libraries. TCRdb re-called the multiplex PCR reads through MiXCR, storing one row per CDR3 protein. The data contain 600,000 to 650,000 distinct CDR3 sequences, roughly 15% of them singletons. Time point described: newly diagnosed GD, antithyroid drugs for less than 3 months. RNA extracted from PBMCs served as the sequencing template. The same sample was also studied in work on T cells in Graves' hyperthyroidism and ophthalmopathy.

Here the sequenced sample was peripheral blood mononuclear cells (PBMCs), taken at new diagnosis, from a patient treated with antithyroid drugs. The source is a woman in her 30s with Graves disease.

This clonotype was counted at least ten times. This chain connects TRBV10-3 to TRBJ1-1; no definite D call. The ends were cut back, 0 bases at V and 5 bases at J, with 13 bases in the middle. Germline CDR1 is ENHRY and CDR2 is SYGVKD. The CDR3 has 15 residues. In DNA form, the CDR3 reads TGTGCCATCAGTGAGTCACGGGCGGGCGGGACTGAAGCTTTCTTT. This translates into CAISESRAGGTEAFF.

This clonotype was recorded at least ten times. This chain uses TRBV6-1 with TRBJ2-4; D gene unclear. Germline V gives CDR1 MNHNS, CDR2 SASEGT. Trimming stripped 3 bases from V and 0 bases from J, with 12 bases between. The CDR3 has 16 residues. The CDR3 DNA follows: TGTGCCAGCAGTGATGGGCGGCTACTAGCCAAAAACATTCAGTACTTC. Amino acids: CASSDGRLLAKNIQYF.

This clonotype was seen ten or more times. The V call is TRBV11-1, the J call TRBJ2-1; 14 nucleotides match TRBD2. Germline CDR1 is SGHAT and CDR2 is FQDESV (reference sequence). The J segment lost 7 bases and the V segment lost 2 bases, leaving 4 bases of the junction unmatched. The CDR3 is made up of 16 amino acids. The CDR3 loop reads CASSLRGTSGSNEQFF. The CDR3 DNA reads as TGTGCCAGCAGCTTACGAGGGACTAGCGGGAGTAATGAGCAGTTCTTC.

A word on this clonotype: A read error is the likely source, as a far larger clone sits one nucleotide away. CDR3 DNA: TGTGCCAGCAGTTACCAGCGGGGGTTCTATAACTACGGCTACACCTTC. This sequence encodes CASSYQRGFYNYGYTF. V is TRBV6-2 or TRBV6-3 and J is TRBJ1-2; D may be TRBD1 (5 bases). This CDR3 comprises 16 residues. The germline gives CDR1 MNHEY, CDR2 SVGEGT.

In its sample, this clonotype was seen a few times. The gene calls are TRBV10-3 and TRBJ2-3; D unresolved. This CDR3 has 15 residues. V gave up 3 bases and J gave up 0 bases, with 10 bases separating them. CDR1 is ENHRY, CDR2 SYGVKD, per germline. The CDR3 DNA reads TGTGCCATCAGTGATAGTGGCCGAAGCACAGATACGCAGTATTTT. Its protein is CAISDSGRSTDTQYF.

This clonotype was detected ten times or more. The CDR3 bases are TGTGCCAGCAGCTTAACCCCAGGGCGCACTGAAGCTTTCTTT. It specifies CASSLTPGRTEAFF. V gene TRBV13 combines with J gene TRBJ1-1, with a possible D match to TRBD1 (5 bases). The ends were cut back, 2 bases at V and 4 bases at J, with 11 bases in the middle. The CDR3 is 14 amino acids. Germline V gene data show CDR1 as PRHDT and CDR2 as FYEKMQ (reference sequence).

The chain couples TRBV6-2 or TRBV6-3 to TRBJ1-5; unclear D gene. The CDR3 extends over 15 amino acids. Germline V lookup: CDR1 MNHEY, CDR2 SVGEGT. Trimming pared 0 bases from V and 3 bases from J, leaving 9 bases between. CDR3 in amino acids: CASSYSTWINQPQHF. CDR3 nucleotides: TGTGCCAGCAGTTACTCGACGTGGATCAATCAGCCCCAGCATTTT.

This clonotype was recorded a few times. The CDR3 DNA reads TGTGCCAGCAGTGAAGGGACGCGAAATTCACCCCTCCACTTT. Protein sequence: CASSEGTRNSPLHF. The chain joins TRBV6-4 to TRBJ1-6; possibly TRBD1 for D (5 bases). Germline CDR1 reads MRHNA; CDR2 reads SNTAGT. This CDR3 contains 14 residues. Trimming left V 3 bases short and J 7 bases short, with 10 bases between.

A few counts support this clonotype. The chain carries TRBV7-9 and TRBJ1-1, with 7 bases identical to TRBD1. Trimming at V came to 5 bases and at J to 6 bases, leaving 9 bases not matched to a gene. CDR1 and CDR2 (germline): SEHNR, FQNEAQ (reference sequence). CDR3 length: 14 amino acids. The CDR3 bases are TGTGCCAGCAGCATCCGGGGCAGGGGGGCTGAAGCTTTCTTT. This sequence encodes CASSIRGRGAEAFF. Together with reference TRBV7-9 and TRBJ1-1, the CDR3 gives the full variable domain: DTGVSQNPRHKITKRGQNVTFRCDPISEHNRLYWYRQTLGQGPEFLTYFQNEAQLEKSRLLSDRFSAERPKGSFSTLEIQRTEQGDSAMYLCASSIRGRGAEAFFGQGTRLTVV.

This clonotype showed up many times. The rearrangement uses TRBV2 and TRBJ2-2, with 8 bases lining up with TRBD1. CDR1 and CDR2 from the germline V gene are SNHLY and FYNNEI. The CDR3 has 16 amino acids. With 7 bases clipped from V and 5 bases from J, the junction kept 12 bases outside the gene matches. CDR3 coding DNA: TGTGCCAGCAAGGGAGACCAGGGGGCTCGAACCGGGGAGCTGTTTTTT. Translated: CASKGDQGARTGELFF.

This clonotype showed up many times. V usage is TRBV2 and J usage is TRBJ1-1; D is possibly TRBD1 (6 bases). CDR1 SNHLY and CDR2 FYNNEI come from the germline V gene. Trimming shortened V by 7 bases and J by 4 bases, and 10 bases separated the two germline ends. The CDR3 runs 12 residues. The CDR3, as DNA: TGTGCCAGCATCGGGGGGGCCACTGAAGCTTTCTTT. Its protein product is CASIGGATEAFF.

This clonotype was observed a handful of times. This sequence joins TRBV18 and TRBJ2-5; TRBD1 agrees at 8 bases. V lost 6 bases and J lost 5; bases outside the gene matches: 11. The CDR3 consists of 15 residues. From germline, CDR1 is KGHSH and CDR2 LQKENI. The CDR3 here is CASSLMTGATETQYF. The DNA for the CDR3 is TGTGCCAGCTCGCTGATGACAGGGGCCACGGAGACCCAGTACTTC.

This clonotype was seen many times. This rearrangement joins TRBV28 to TRBJ2-2, with 7 bases fitting TRBD2. The CDR3 consists of 16 residues. The V and J ends lost 7 bases and 3 bases, in that order; junction bases with no gene match: 11. Germline values: CDR1 MDHEN, CDR2 SYDVKM. The CDR3 reads CASTAARTSDTGELFF. CDR3 in DNA: TGTGCCAGCACCGCCGCTCGAACTAGCGACACCGGGGAGCTGTTTTTT.

The table lists this clonotype with many counts. The V call is TRBV27, the J call TRBJ2-7; D ambiguous. Deletions cut 3 bases from V and 4 bases from J, with 7 bases between. The CDR3 covers 12 residues. The V gene's germline CDR1 is MNHEY and CDR2 SMNVEV (reference sequence). In DNA form, the CDR3 reads TGTGCCAGCAGTTTCTGGGGTTACGAGCAGTACTTC. It yields the protein CASSFWGYEQYF.

This clonotype was picked up many times. The chain recombines TRBV2 with TRBJ2-1; 10 nucleotides agree with TRBD2. The CDR3 is made up of 15 amino acids. Trimming removed 2 bases from V and 7 bases from J; junction bases left unmatched: 5. The germline V gene has CDR1 SNHLY and CDR2 FYNNEI. The CDR3 loop reads CASSERGLALNEQFF. The CDR3, as DNA: TGTGCCAGCAGTGAACGGGGACTAGCGCTTAATGAGCAGTTCTTC.

V is TRBV6-1 and J is TRBJ2-1; 12 bases match TRBD2. Germline loops: CDR1 MNHNS, CDR2 SASEGT. This CDR3 contains 16 residues. J was trimmed by 8 bases and V by 6 bases; bases with no gene match: 11. CDR3 residues: CASSRAVTSGSHEQFF. CDR3 DNA: TGTGCCAGCAGCCGCGCGGTGACTAGCGGGAGTCATGAGCAGTTCTTC.

The chain uses TRBV6-5 and TRBJ1-3, with a possible D match to TRBD1 (5 bases). V lost 7 bases, J lost 3 bases, and 16 bases lay in between. CDR3 length equals 15 residues. CDR1 and CDR2 (germline): MNHEY, SVGAGI. The DNA for the CDR3 is TGTGCCAGCACCAATCCCCGGGGGGGTGGAAACACCATATATTTT. This codes for CASTNPRGGGNTIYF.

This clonotype showed up many times. The J gene is TRBJ1-1, the V gene TRBV2; D is ambiguous. This CDR3 spans 14 amino acids. Germline V gene sequence: CDR1 SNHLY, CDR2 FYNNEI. Trimming left V 5 bases short and J 1 base short, with 11 bases between. The CDR3 here is CASSFLQPNTEAFF. The CDR3 DNA reads TGTGCCAGCAGTTTTCTACAGCCGAACACTGAAGCTTTCTTT.

There are many counts of this clonotype. The chain joins TRBV19 to TRBJ2-2; tentatively, D is TRBD1 (5 bases). CDR3 length: 15 residues. V was shortened by 3 bases and J by 0 bases, with 8 bases between the two germline ends. Germline V CDR1 and CDR2: LNHDA, SQIVND (reference sequence). CDR3 sequence: CASSIDSPNTGELFF. CDR3 sequence (DNA): TGTGCCAGTAGTATCGACAGCCCGAACACCGGGGAGCTGTTTTTT.

This clonotype was seen a few times. This rearrangement joins TRBV5-5 to TRBJ2-3, with D possibly being TRBD2 (6 bases). Germline loops: CDR1 SGHKS, CDR2 YYEKEE (reference sequence). The germline V and J ends were trimmed by 5 bases and 1 base, with 14 bases remaining between them. CDR3 length equals 15 residues. As DNA, the CDR3 is TGTGCCAGCAGATTAGCGGAAGGGGGCACAGATACGCAGTATTTT. Its translation: CASRLAEGGTDTQYF. Full variable domain (remainder filled in from reference TRBV5-5 and TRBJ2-3): DAGVTQSPTHLIKTRGQQVTLRCSPISGHKSVSWYQQVLGQGPQFIFQYYEKEERGRGNFPDRFSARQFPNYSSELNVNALLLGDSALYLCASRLAEGGTDTQYFGPGTRLTVL.

The chain recombines TRBV5-1 with TRBJ2-3; D remains ambiguous. Germline loops: CDR1 SGHRS, CDR2 YFSETQ. This CDR3 spans 18 amino acids. V lost 0 bases to trimming and J lost 2 bases, with 19 bases between them. The CDR3 sequence is CASSLAVGVSPTTDTQYF. In DNA form, the CDR3 reads TGCGCCAGCAGCTTGGCCGTTGGGGTTTCCCCTACCACAGATACGCAGTATTTT.

With respect to this clonotype: It may be a read error: a sequence one base away is much more abundant. The rearrangement uses TRBV11-3 and TRBJ2-1, with D perhaps given as TRBD1 or TRBD2 (5 bases each). CDR1 is SGHNT, CDR2 YENEEA, per germline. V was cut by 5 bases and J by 8 bases, with 22 bases left in between. CDR3 length: 16 amino acids. DNA of the CDR3: TGTGCCAGCAGCCCCAGAGACGGGGCCGGCTTCGATGAGCAGTTCTTC. Amino acids: CASSPRDGAGFDEQFF.

The V gene is TRBV5-1, the J gene TRBJ2-3, with D perhaps matching TRBD1 or TRBD2 (6 bases each). V was trimmed by 0 bases and J by 3 bases, leaving 14 bases between them. The CDR3 runs to 16 residues. Germline V gene sequence: CDR1 SGHRS, CDR2 YFSETQ. CDR3 amino acids: CASSLDGGGITDTQYF. DNA for the CDR3: TGCGCCAGCAGCTTGGATGGGGGCGGGATAACAGATACGCAGTATTTT.

At least ten counts were recorded for this clonotype. The chain has TRBV7-9 and TRBJ1-2; D may be TRBD1 (5 bases). V lost 8 bases and J lost 5, with 18 bases in between. Per the germline V gene, CDR1 is SEHNR and CDR2 is FQNEAQ (reference sequence). The CDR3 loop spans 14 amino acids. The CDR3 DNA follows: TGTGCCAGCGTCCGGGACCCCCGCGCATATGGCTACACCTTC. Translation gives CASVRDPRAYGYTF.

The rearrangement links TRBV19 to TRBJ1-2; 9 nucleotides line up with TRBD1. The CDR3 extends over 15 amino acids. Germline values: CDR1 LNHDA, CDR2 SQIVND (reference sequence). V lost 9 bases, J lost 2 bases, and 10 bases stayed unmatched. The DNA of the CDR3 is TGTGCCAGCCGAACGGGGGACAGGGTGAACTATGGCTACACCTTC. Amino acid sequence: CASRTGDRVNYGYTF.